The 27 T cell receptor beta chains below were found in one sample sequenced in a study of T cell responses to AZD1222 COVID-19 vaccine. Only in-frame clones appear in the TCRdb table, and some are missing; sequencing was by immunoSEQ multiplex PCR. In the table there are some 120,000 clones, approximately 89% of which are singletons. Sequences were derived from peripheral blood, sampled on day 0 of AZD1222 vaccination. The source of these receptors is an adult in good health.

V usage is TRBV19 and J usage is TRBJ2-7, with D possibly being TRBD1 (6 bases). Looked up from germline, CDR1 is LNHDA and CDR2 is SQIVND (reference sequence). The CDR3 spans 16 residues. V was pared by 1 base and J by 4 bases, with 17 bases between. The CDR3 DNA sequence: TGTGCCAGTAGTATAGGGGATCCGGGACAACCGTACGAGCAGTACTTC. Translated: CASSIGDPGQPYEQYF.

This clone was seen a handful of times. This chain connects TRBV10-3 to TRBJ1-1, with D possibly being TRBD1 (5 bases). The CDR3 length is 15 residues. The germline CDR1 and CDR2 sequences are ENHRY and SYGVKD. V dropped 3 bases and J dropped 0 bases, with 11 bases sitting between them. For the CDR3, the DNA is TGTGCCATCAGTGATGACGGACAAATGAACACTGAAGCTTTCTTT. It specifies CAISDDGQMNTEAFF.

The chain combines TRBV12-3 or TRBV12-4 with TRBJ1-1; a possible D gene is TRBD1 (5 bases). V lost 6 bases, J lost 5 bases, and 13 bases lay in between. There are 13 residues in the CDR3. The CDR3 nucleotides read TGTGCCAGCAGCCAACGAGGGGAAACTGAAGCTTTCTTT. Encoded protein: CASSQRGETEAFF.

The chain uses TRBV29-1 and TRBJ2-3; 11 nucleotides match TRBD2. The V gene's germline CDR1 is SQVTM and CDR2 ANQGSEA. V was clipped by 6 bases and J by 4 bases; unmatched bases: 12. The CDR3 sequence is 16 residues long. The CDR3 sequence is CSVLPLLAGVADTQYF. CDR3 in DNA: TGCAGCGTCCTTCCCCTACTAGCGGGGGTCGCAGATACGCAGTATTTT.

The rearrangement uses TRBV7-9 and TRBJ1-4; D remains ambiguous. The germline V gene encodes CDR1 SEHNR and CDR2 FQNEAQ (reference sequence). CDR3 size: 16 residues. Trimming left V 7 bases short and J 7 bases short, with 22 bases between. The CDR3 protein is CASTLGRSGALEKLFF. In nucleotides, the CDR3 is TGTGCCAGCACCCTTGGGCGTTCGGGAGCTCTTGAAAAACTGTTTTTT.

This CDR3 reads CASSETRRITGELFF. Written as DNA, the CDR3 is TGTGCCAGCAGTGAAACGAGGAGGATCACCGGGGAGCTGTTTTTT. The V gene is TRBV6-1, the J gene TRBJ2-2, with a possible D match to TRBD2 (5 bases). Trimming removed 2 bases at V and 4 bases at J, with 11 bases between. Germline CDR1 reads MNHNS; CDR2 reads SASEGT. This CDR3 comprises 15 residues.

The CDR3 reads CASSYGQGSETQYF. CDR3 nucleotides: TGTGCCAGCAGCTACGGACAGGGGTCGGAGACCCAGTACTTC. The chain recombines TRBV3-1 (or the pseudogene TRBV3-2) with TRBJ2-5; 9 bases fit TRBD1. The CDR3 has 14 residues. CDR1 and CDR2 (germline): LGHDT, YNNKEL (reference sequence). With 5 bases clipped from V and 5 bases from J, the junction kept 6 bases outside the gene matches.

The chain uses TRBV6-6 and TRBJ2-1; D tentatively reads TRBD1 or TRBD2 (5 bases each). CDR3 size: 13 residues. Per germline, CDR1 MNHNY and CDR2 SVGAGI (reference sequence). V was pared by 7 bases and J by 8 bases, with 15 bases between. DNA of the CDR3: TGTGCCAGCACCAGTGGGGGTAGGGATGAGCAGTTCTTC. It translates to CASTSGGRDEQFF.

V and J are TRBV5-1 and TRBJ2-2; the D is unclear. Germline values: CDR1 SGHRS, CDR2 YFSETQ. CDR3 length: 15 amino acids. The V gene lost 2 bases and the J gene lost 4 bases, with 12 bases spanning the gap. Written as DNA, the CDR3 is TGCGCCAGCAGCTTTTGGGGTTCTCTCACCGGGGAGCTGTTTTTT. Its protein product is CASSFWGSLTGELFF.

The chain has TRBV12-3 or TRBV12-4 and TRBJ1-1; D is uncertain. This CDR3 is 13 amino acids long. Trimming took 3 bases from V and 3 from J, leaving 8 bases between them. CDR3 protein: CASSFRPHTEAFF. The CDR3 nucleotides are TGTGCCAGCAGTTTTCGGCCACACACTGAAGCTTTCTTT.

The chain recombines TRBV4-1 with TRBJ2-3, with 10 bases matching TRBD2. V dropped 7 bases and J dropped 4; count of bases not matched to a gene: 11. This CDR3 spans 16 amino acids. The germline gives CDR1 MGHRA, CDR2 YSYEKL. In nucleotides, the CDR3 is TGCGCCAGCAACCTAGCGGGGGAGTTGTCCCCAGATACGCAGTATTTT. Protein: CASNLAGELSPDTQYF.

CDR3 loop: CAIGSVGNTIYF. In nucleotides, the CDR3 is TGTGCCATCGGGTCAGTCGGAAACACCATATATTTT. The V and J genes are TRBV10-3 and TRBJ1-3, with D uncertain. The ends were cut back, 8 bases at V and 4 bases at J, with 9 bases in the middle. The germline gives CDR1 ENHRY, CDR2 SYGVKD. The length of the CDR3 is 12 residues.

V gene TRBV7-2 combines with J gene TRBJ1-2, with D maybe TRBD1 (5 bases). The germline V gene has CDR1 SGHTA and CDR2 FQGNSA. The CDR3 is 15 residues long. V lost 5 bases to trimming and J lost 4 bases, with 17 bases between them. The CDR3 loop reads CASSPSLLGGYGYTF. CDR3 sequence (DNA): TGTGCCAGCAGCCCCAGCCTCCTTGGGGGCTATGGCTACACCTTC.

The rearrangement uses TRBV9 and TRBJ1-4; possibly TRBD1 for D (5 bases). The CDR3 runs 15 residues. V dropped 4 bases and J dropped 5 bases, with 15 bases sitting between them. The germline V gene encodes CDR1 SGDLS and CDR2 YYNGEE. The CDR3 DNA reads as TGTGCCAGCAGCTTAGCCGGGACGCCAAATGAAAAACTGTTTTTT. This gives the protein CASSLAGTPNEKLFF.

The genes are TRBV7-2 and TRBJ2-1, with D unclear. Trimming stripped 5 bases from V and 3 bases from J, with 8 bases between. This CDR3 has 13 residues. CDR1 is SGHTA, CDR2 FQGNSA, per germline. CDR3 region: CASSNYVYNEQFF. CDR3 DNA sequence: TGTGCCAGCAGCAACTATGTCTACAATGAGCAGTTCTTC.

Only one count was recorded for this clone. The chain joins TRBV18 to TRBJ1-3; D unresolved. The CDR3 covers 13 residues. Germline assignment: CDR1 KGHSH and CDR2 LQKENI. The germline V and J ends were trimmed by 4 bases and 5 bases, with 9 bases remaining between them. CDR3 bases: TGTGCCAGCTCACAAGAACTGAGAAACACCATATATTTT. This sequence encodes CASSQELRNTIYF.

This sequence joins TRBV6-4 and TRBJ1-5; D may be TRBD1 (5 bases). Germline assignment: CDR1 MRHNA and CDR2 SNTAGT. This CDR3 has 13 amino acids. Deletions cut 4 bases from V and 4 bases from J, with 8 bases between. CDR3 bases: TGTGCCAGCAGTGGAGGGGATAATCAGCCCCAGCATTTT. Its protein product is CASSGGDNQPQHF.

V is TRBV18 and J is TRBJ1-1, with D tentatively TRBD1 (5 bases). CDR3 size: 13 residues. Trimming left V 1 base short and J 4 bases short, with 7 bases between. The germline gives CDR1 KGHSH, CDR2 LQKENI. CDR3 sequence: CASSPQGSTEAFF. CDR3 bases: TGTGCCAGCTCACCACAGGGGAGCACTGAAGCTTTCTTT.

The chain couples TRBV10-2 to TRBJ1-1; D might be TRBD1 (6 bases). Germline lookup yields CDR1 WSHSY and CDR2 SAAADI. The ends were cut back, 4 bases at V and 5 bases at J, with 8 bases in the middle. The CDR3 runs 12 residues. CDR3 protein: CASSGGGTEAFF. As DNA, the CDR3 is TGCGCCAGCAGTGGAGGGGGGACTGAAGCTTTCTTT.

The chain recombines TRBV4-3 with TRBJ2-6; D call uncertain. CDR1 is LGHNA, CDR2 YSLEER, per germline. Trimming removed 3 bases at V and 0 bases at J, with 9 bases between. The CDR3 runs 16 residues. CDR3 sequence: CASSQDRFSGANVLTF. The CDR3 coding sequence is TGCGCCAGCAGCCAGGATCGATTCTCTGGGGCCAACGTCCTGACTTTC.

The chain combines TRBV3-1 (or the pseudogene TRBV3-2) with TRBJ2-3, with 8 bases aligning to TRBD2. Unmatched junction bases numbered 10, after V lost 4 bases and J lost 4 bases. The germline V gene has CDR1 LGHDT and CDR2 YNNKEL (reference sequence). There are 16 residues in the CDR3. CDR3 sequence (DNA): TGTGCCAGCAGCCCGCTCCTGCGGGGGGCATCAGATACGCAGTATTTT. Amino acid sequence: CASSPLLRGASDTQYF.

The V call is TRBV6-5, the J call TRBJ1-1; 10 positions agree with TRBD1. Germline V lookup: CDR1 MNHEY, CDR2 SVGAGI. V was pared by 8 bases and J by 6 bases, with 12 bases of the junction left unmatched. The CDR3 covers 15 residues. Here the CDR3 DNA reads TGTGCCAGCCGCTCCGGGACAGGGGAAAACTCTGAAGCTTTCTTT. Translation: CASRSGTGENSEAFF.

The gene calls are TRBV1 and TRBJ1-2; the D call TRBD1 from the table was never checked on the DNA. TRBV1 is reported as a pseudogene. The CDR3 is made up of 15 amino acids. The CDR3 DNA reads TGCACCAGCAGCCGTAGGACGGGACAGGAGGCGCGCTACACCTTC. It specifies CTSSRRTGQEARYTF.

In DNA form, the CDR3 reads TGTGCCAGCAGCCAAGATAGGCGGCGGAACACTGAAGCTTTCTTT. Its protein is CASSQDRRRNTEAFF. This chain joins TRBV3-1 (or the pseudogene TRBV3-2) and TRBJ1-1; no clear D. Trimming left V 0 bases short and J 1 base short, with 9 bases between. There are 15 residues in the CDR3. Germline V gives CDR1 LGHDT, CDR2 YNNKEL (reference sequence).

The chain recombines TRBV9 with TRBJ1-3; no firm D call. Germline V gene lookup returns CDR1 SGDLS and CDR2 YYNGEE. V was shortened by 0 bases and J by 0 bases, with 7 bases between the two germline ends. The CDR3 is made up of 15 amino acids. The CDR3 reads CASSVGQVSGNTIYF. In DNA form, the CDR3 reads TGTGCCAGCAGCGTAGGGCAAGTCTCTGGAAACACCATATATTTT.

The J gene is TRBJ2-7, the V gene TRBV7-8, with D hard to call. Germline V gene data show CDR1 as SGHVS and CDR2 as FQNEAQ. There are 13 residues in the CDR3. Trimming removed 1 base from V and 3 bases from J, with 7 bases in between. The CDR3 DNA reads TGTGCCAGCAGCTTAGTCCGCCTCTACGAGCAGTACTTC. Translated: CASSLVRLYEQYF.

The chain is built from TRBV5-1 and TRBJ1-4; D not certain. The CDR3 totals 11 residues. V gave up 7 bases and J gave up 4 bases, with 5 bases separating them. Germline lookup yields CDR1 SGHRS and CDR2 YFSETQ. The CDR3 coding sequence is TGCGCCAGCGGTAATAATGAAAAACTGTTTTTT. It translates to CASGNNEKLFF.